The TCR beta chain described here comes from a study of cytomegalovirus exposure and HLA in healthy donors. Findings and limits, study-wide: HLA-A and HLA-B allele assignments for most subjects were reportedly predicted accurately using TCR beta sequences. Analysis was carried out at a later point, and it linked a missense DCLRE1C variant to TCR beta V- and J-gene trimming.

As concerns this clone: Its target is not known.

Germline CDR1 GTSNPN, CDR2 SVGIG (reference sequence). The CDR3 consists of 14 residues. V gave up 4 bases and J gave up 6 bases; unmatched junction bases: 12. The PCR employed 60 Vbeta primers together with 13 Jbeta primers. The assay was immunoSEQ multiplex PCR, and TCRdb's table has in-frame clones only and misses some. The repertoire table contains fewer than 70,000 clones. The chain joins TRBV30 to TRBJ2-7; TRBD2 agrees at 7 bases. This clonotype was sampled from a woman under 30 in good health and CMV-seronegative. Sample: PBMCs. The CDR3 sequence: CAWINPGGGPEQYF. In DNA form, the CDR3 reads TGTGCCTGGATTAACCCCGGGGGAGGGCCCGAGCAGTACTTC.